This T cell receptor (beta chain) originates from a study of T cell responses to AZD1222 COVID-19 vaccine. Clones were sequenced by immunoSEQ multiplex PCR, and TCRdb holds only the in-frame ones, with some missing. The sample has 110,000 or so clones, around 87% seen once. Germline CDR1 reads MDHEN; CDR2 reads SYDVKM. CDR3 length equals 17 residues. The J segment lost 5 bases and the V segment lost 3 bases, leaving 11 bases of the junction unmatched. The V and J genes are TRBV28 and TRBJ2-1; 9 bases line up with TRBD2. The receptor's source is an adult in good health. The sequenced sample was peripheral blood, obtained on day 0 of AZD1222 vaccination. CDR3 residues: CASSLAPFSGSDNEQFF. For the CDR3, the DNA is TGTGCCAGCAGTTTGGCTCCCTTTAGCGGGAGCGACAATGAGCAGTTCTTC. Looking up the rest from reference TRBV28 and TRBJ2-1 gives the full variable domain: DVKVTQSSRYLVKRTGEKVFLECVQDMDHENMFWYRQDPGLGLRLIYFSYDVKMKEKGDIPEGYSVSREKKERFSLILESASTNQTSMYLCASSLAPFSGSDNEQFFGPGTRLTVL.